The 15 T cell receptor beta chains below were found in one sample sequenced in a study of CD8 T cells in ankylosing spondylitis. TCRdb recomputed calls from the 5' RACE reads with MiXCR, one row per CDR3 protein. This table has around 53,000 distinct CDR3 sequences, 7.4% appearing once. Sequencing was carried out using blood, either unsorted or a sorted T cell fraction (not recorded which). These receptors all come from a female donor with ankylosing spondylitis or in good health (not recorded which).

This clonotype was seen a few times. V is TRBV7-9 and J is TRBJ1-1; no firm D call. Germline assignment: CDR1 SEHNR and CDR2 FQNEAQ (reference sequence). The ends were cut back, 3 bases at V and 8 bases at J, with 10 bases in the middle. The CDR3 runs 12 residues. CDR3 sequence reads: CASSFGFGEAFF. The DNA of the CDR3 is TGTGCCAGCAGCTTCGGATTCGGGGAAGCTTTCTTT.

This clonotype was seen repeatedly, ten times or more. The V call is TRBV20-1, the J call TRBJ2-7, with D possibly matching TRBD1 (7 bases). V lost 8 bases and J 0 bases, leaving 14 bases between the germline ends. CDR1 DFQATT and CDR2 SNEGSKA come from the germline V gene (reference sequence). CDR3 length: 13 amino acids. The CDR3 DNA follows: TGCAGTACCCGCGGGGACAGCTCCTACGAGCAGTACTTC. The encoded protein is CSTRGDSSYEQYF.

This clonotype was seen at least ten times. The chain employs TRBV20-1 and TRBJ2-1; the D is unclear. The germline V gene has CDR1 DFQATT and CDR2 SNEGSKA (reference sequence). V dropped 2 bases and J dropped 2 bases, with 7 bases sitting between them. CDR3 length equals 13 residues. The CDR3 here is CSARYGTYNEQFF. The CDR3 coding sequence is TGCAGTGCTAGATACGGAACCTACAATGAGCAGTTCTTC.

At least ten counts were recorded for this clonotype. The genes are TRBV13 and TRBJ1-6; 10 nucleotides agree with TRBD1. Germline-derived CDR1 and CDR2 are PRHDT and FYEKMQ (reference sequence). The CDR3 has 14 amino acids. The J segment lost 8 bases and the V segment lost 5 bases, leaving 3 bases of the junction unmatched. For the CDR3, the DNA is TGTGCCAGCAGCCTGACAGGGGGCGATTCACCCCTCCACTTT. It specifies CASSLTGGDSPLHF.

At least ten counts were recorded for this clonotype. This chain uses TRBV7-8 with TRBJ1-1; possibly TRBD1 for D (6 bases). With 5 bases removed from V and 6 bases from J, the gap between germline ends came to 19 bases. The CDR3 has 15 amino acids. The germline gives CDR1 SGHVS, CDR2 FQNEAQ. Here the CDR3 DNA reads TGTGCCAGCAGCCTGGTTGGGGGGGCCGATCCTGAAGCTTTCTTT. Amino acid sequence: CASSLVGGADPEAFF.

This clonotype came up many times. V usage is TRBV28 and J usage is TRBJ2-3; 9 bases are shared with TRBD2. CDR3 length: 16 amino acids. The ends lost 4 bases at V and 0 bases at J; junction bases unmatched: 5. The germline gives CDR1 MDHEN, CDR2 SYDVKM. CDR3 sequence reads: CASSYTAGGSTDTQYF. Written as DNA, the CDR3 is TGTGCCAGCAGTTATACAGCGGGGGGCAGCACAGATACGCAGTATTTT. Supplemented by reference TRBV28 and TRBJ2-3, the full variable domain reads DVKVTQSSRYLVKRTGEKVFLECVQDMDHENMFWYRQDPGLGLRLIYFSYDVKMKEKGDIPEGYSVSREKKERFSLILESASTNQTSMYLCASSYTAGGSTDTQYFGPGTRLTVL.

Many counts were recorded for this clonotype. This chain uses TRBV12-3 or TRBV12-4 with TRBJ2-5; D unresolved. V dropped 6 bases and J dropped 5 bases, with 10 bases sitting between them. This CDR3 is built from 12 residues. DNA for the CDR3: TGTGCCAGCAGCCCCCGTGATGAGACCCAGTACTTC. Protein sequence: CASSPRDETQYF.

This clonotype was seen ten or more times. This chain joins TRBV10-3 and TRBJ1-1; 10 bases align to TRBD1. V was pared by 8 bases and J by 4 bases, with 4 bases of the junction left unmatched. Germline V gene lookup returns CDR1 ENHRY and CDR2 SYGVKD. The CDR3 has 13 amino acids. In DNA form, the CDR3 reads TGTGCCATCGAGGGACAGGGGAGCACTGAAGCTTTCTTT. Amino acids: CAIEGQGSTEAFF.

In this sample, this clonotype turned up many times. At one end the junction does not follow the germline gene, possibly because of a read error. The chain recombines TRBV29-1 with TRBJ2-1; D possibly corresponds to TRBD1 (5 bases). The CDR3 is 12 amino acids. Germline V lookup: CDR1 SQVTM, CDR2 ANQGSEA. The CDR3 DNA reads TGCAGCGCTGAAGGCAGGGACAATGAGCAGTTCTTC. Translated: CSAEGRDNEQFF.

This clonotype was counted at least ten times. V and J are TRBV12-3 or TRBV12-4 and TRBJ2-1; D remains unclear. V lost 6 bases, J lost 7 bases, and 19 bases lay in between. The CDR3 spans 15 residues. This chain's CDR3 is CASSPSLTYLNEQFF. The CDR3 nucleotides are TGTGCCAGCAGCCCTTCCCTAACTTACTTAAATGAGCAGTTCTTC.

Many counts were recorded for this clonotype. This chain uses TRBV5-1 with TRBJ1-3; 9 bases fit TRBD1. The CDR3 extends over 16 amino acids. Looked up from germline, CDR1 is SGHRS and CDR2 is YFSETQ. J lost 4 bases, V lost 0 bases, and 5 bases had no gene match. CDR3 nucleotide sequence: TGCGCCAGCAGCTTGGTGGGACAGGGAGCCGGAAACACCATATATTTT. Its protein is CASSLVGQGAGNTIYF.

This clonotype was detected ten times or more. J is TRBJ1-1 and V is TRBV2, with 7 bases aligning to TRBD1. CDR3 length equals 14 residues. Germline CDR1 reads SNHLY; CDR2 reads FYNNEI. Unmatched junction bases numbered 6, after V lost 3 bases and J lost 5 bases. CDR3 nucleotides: TGTGCCAGCAGTGAGCTTCCGACAGGGACTGAAGCTTTCTTT. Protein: CASSELPTGTEAFF.

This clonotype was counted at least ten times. CDR3 amino acids: CASSVSLGLAGSTDTQYF. In DNA form, the CDR3 reads TGTGCCAGCAGCGTCTCCCTCGGACTAGCGGGGAGCACAGATACGCAGTATTTT. V and J are TRBV7-7 and TRBJ2-3, with 12 bases fitting TRBD2. The trim removed 5 bases at V and 0 bases at J, leaving 9 bases unmatched. CDR3 length equals 18 residues. Germline V CDR1 and CDR2: SSHAT, FNYEAQ (reference sequence).

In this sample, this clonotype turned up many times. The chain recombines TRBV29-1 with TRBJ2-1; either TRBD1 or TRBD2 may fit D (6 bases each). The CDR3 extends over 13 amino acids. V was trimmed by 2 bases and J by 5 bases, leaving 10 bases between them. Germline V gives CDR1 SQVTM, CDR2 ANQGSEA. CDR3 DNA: TGCAGCGTTGAACGGGGGCCCAACAATGAGCAGTTCTTC. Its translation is CSVERGPNNEQFF.

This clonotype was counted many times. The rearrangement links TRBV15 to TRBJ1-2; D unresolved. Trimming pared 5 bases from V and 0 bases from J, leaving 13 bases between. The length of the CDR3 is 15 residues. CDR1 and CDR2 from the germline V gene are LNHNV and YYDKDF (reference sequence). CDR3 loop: CATSGARIPNYGYTF. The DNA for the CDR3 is TGTGCCACCAGCGGAGCCAGGATTCCTAACTATGGCTACACCTTC.